This entry lists 18 T cell receptor beta chains sequenced from one sample in a study of healthy donors' naive CD4 and CD8 T cells. Starting from about 0.55 ug of total RNA, TCR libraries were made with linear amplification. A single record per CDR3 protein comes from TCRdb applying MiXCR to the reads. The data show approximately 180,000 distinct CDR3 sequences, about 76% seen once. Sample: naive CD4+ and CD8+ T cells sorted from blood, pooled from several donors. These receptor sequences come from a pool of human donors in good health; the sample pools cells from several healthy donors.

This sequence joins TRBV19 and TRBJ1-2, with TRBD1 identical over 10 bases. Germline lookup yields CDR1 LNHDA and CDR2 SQIVND (reference sequence). V was pared by 8 bases and J by 6 bases, with 3 bases of the junction left unmatched. This CDR3 comprises 12 residues. The CDR3 reads CASYGTGDGYTF. CDR3 DNA sequence: TGTGCCAGTTACGGGACAGGGGATGGCTACACCTTC. Full variable domain (remainder filled in from reference TRBV19 and TRBJ1-2): DGGITQSPKYLFRKEGQNVTLSCEQNLNHDAMYWYRQDPGQGLRLIYYSQIVNDFQKGDIAEGYSVSREKKESFPLTVTSAQKNPTAFYLCASYGTGDGYTFGSGTRLTVV.

The chain combines TRBV6-2 or TRBV6-3 with TRBJ2-2; possibly TRBD2 for D (6 bases). The length of the CDR3 is 15 residues. Trimming took 0 bases from V and 7 from J, leaving 12 bases between them. Germline values: CDR1 MNHEY, CDR2 SVGEGT. The CDR3, as DNA: TGTGCCAGCAGTTACTCGGCAGGGAGGTTCGGGGAGCTGTTTTTT. Its protein product is CASSYSAGRFGELFF.

The chain couples TRBV6-5 to TRBJ2-5, with a tentative D call TRBD2 (6 bases). The V gene's germline CDR1 is MNHEY and CDR2 SVGAGI. V dropped 1 base and J dropped 11 bases, with 20 bases sitting between them. This CDR3 comprises 15 residues. Here the CDR3 reads CASSYYIGTPPGQYF. CDR3 nucleotides: TGTGCCAGCAGTTACTATATCGGGACTCCTCCCGGGCAGTACTTC.

The J gene is TRBJ1-5, the V gene TRBV2, with D perhaps TRBD1 (5 bases). Trimming cost V 1 base and J 4 bases, with 11 bases left between them. The CDR3 runs 15 residues. Per germline, CDR1 SNHLY and CDR2 FYNNEI. CDR3 sequence (DNA): TGTGCCAGCAGTGAAGAGTCGGGACGGAATCAGCCCCAGCATTTT. As protein: CASSEESGRNQPQHF.

The CDR3 loop reads CSVEDRGRYGYTF. The DNA for the CDR3 is TGCAGCGTTGAAGACAGGGGGAGGTATGGCTACACCTTC. V usage is TRBV29-1 and J usage is TRBJ1-2, with 7 bases aligning to TRBD1. Unmatched junction bases numbered 3, after V lost 0 bases and J lost 5 bases. Germline assignment: CDR1 SQVTM and CDR2 ANQGSEA. This CDR3 has 13 amino acids.

The V call is TRBV19, the J call TRBJ1-6, with 7 nucleotides matching TRBD1. Germline values: CDR1 LNHDA, CDR2 SQIVND (reference sequence). Trimming removed 9 bases from V and 5 bases from J; junction bases left unmatched: 4. The CDR3 has 13 residues. CDR3 sequence (DNA): TGTGCCAGCCGAGACAGGGATAATTCACCCCTCCACTTT. Translated: CASRDRDNSPLHF.

In this sample, this clonotype turned up a few times. The chain couples TRBV6-2 or TRBV6-3 to TRBJ1-1; D ambiguous. Germline values: CDR1 MNHEY, CDR2 SVGEGT. V dropped 7 bases and J dropped 4 bases, with 13 bases sitting between them. The CDR3 is 13 amino acids. CDR3 amino acids: CASTAYRVTEAFF. For the CDR3, the DNA is TGTGCCAGCACCGCTTATCGGGTCACTGAAGCTTTCTTT.

The chain employs TRBV11-2 and TRBJ2-3; weak D call: TRBD1 (6 bases). Germline V lookup: CDR1 SGHAT, CDR2 FQNNGV. The ends were cut back, 3 bases at V and 0 bases at J, with 13 bases in the middle. The CDR3 runs 16 residues. In DNA form, the CDR3 reads TGTGCCAGCAGCTTCCTGCAGGGGCCAAGCACAGATACGCAGTATTTT. Amino acids: CASSFLQGPSTDTQYF.

This rearrangement joins TRBV29-1 to TRBJ1-2, with D possibly matching TRBD1 (6 bases). From germline, CDR1 is SQVTM and CDR2 ANQGSEA. The CDR3 totals 13 residues. The ends were cut back, 8 bases at V and 8 bases at J, with 21 bases in the middle. This chain's CDR3 is CSSRGHSLGGYTF. Here the CDR3 DNA reads TGCAGCTCTAGGGGACACAGCCTGGGAGGCTACACCTTC.

A few counts support this clonotype. V is TRBV19 and J is TRBJ1-5; D ambiguous. The V end lost 5 bases, the J end lost 6 bases, and 8 bases lay between the germline ends. Germline lookup yields CDR1 LNHDA and CDR2 SQIVND (reference sequence). The CDR3 is 12 amino acids. The CDR3 coding sequence is TGTGCCAGTAGTCTTGGCGGTCAGCCCCAGCATTTT. Protein sequence: CASSLGGQPQHF. Filled out from reference TRBV19 and TRBJ1-5, the complete variable domain reads DGGITQSPKYLFRKEGQNVTLSCEQNLNHDAMYWYRQDPGQGLRLIYYSQIVNDFQKGDIAEGYSVSREKKESFPLTVTSAQKNPTAFYLCASSLGGQPQHFGDGTRLSIL.

The sample holds a few counts of this clonotype. The chain uses TRBV23-1 and TRBJ2-7, with TRBD1 identical over 7 bases. Being an ORF, TRBV23-1 has a function that is uncertain. V lost 3 bases and J lost 2; bases outside the gene matches: 13. The length of the CDR3 is 17 residues. For the CDR3, the DNA is TGCGCCAGCAGTCATTACTTTGGACAGGCTGATCCCTACGAGCAGTACTTC. Its protein is CASSHYFGQADPYEQYF.

The chain joins TRBV19 to TRBJ2-6, with 8 bases aligning to TRBD1. Germline loops: CDR1 LNHDA, CDR2 SQIVND (reference sequence). After removal of 7 bases from V and 3 bases from J, the junction contained 14 bases not matched to a gene. This CDR3 contains 18 residues. CDR3 bases: TGTGCCAGTACCCCGGCCGGCAGGGGGCTCGGTGGGGCCAACGTCCTGACTTTC. Amino acid sequence: CASTPAGRGLGGANVLTF.

V usage is TRBV29-1 and J usage is TRBJ2-7; D might be TRBD1 (5 bases). V was shortened by 1 base and J by 4 bases, with 11 bases between the two germline ends. CDR3 length: 13 amino acids. Germline CDR1 and CDR2: SQVTM and ANQGSEA. CDR3 coding DNA: TGCAGCGTTGAAGGGGCGGCAGGGTACGAGCAGTACTTC. It translates to CSVEGAAGYEQYF.

The rearrangement joins TRBV4-2 to TRBJ1-1; D might be TRBD1 (5 bases). Per the germline V gene, CDR1 is LGHNA and CDR2 is YNFKEQ. With 3 bases removed from V and 6 bases from J, the gap between germline ends came to 17 bases. The CDR3 spans 15 residues. The CDR3: CASSHGMGVNPEAFF. CDR3 DNA sequence: TGTGCCAGCAGCCATGGAATGGGGGTTAATCCTGAAGCTTTCTTT.

The chain uses TRBV20-1 and TRBJ1-5; possible D gene TRBD1, 5 bases. This CDR3 spans 16 amino acids. CDR1 is DFQATT and CDR2 is SNEGSKA in the germline V gene (reference sequence). V was clipped by 6 bases and J by 6 bases, with 24 bases between them. CDR3 in DNA: TGCAGTGCCGCGAAGGACAAGTATTACTATAGTCAGCCCCAGCATTTT. Its translation is CSAAKDKYYYSQPQHF.

The table lists this clonotype with a count of one. The rearrangement uses TRBV6-5 and TRBJ2-2; D ambiguous. Germline values: CDR1 MNHEY, CDR2 SVGAGI. V was pared by 6 bases and J by 1 base, with 15 bases between. The CDR3 sequence is 16 residues long. The CDR3 protein is CASSPRPGLNTGELFF. The CDR3 DNA sequence: TGTGCCAGCAGCCCCAGGCCCGGGTTGAACACCGGGGAGCTGTTTTTT.

The CDR3 DNA is TGCAGCGTTGTGTGGGATGCCAAAAACATTCAGTACTTC. The encoded protein is CSVVWDAKNIQYF. The gene calls are TRBV29-1 and TRBJ2-4; D is unresolved. Germline V gene data show CDR1 as SQVTM and CDR2 as ANQGSEA. This CDR3 has 13 residues. Trimming pared 4 bases from V and 1 base from J, leaving 8 bases between.

This sequence joins TRBV14 and TRBJ2-1, with D perhaps being TRBD1 or TRBD2 (5 bases each). Trimming removed 1 base at V and 0 bases at J, with 10 bases between. This CDR3 has 16 amino acids. The germline V gene has CDR1 SGHDN and CDR2 FVKESK. CDR3 DNA sequence: TGTGCCAGCAGCCAAGGACGGGACCCCTCCTACAATGAGCAGTTCTTC. Amino acid sequence: CASSQGRDPSYNEQFF. Using reference TRBV14 and TRBJ2-1 for the parts outside the CDR3, the full variable domain is EAGVTQFPSHSVIEKGQTVTLRCDPISGHDNLYWYRRVMGKEIKFLLHFVKESKQDESGMPNNRFLAERTGGTYSTLKVQPAELEDSGVYFCASSQGRDPSYNEQFFGPGTRLTVL.